This T cell receptor beta chain is from a study of blood T cells in healthy people across ages. Germline V CDR1 and CDR2: SGHRS, YFSETQ. Trimming pared 1 base from V and 4 bases from J, leaving 8 bases between. The CDR3 loop spans 13 amino acids. This clonotype was recorded a few times. The antigen is unknown. Study-wide results and limits: Per million T cells, the diversity of TCR beta decreased roughly linearly as age advanced. Naive CD4+ cells and diversity were both higher in long-lived donors than in aged donors.

Healthy individuals of Caucasian origin from Russia, aged roughly 6 to 100, served as donors. Each donor had approximately 10 milliliters of peripheral blood drawn. Then a second PCR, running roughly 7 to 11 cycles, was carried out with a sample-barcoded 5' primer and a J-beta primer mix. TCRdb called the 5' RACE reads again in MiXCR, with one record for every CDR3 protein. The sample records about 570,000 distinct CDR3 sequences, approximately 27% being singletons. The J gene is TRBJ2-5, the V gene TRBV5-1, with no clear D. This clonotype was sampled from a woman in her 70s in good health. Sequenced: blood. CDR3 DNA sequence: TGCGCCAGCAGCTTGAGGCCCTTAGAGACCCAGTACTTC. It encodes CASSLRPLETQYF. The whole variable domain, filled in from reference TRBV5-1 and TRBJ2-5, reads KAGVTQTPRYLIKTRGQQVTLSCSPISGHRSVSWYQQTPGQGLQFLFEYFSETQRNKGNFPGRFSGRQFSNSRSEMNVSTLELGDSALYLCASSLRPLETQYFGPGTRLLVL.